This TCR beta chain was captured by sequencing in a study of blood T cell repertoires in COVID-19. In the authors' workflow: Cell counts per sample came from amplifying reference gene primers. The repertoire was sequenced with immunoSEQ multiplex PCR; TCRdb's copy has only in-frame clones and lacks some. That table supplies the V and J calls and clone size; D and trimming were determined from the DNA. The profile covers tens of thousands of clones, with 84% appearing a single time and 25% taken by the ten largest. Trimming pared 4 bases from V and 8 bases from J, leaving 17 bases between. This CDR3 contains 15 residues. Germline V lookup: CDR1 SNHLY, CDR2 FYNNEI. The table lists this clone with a count of one.

Sequenced input: peripheral blood. The TCR sequence derives from a man in his 60s with acute or convalescent COVID-19. This rearrangement joins TRBV2 to TRBJ2-2, with D perhaps matching TRBD1 (5 bases). This CDR3 is CASSALDSYLGELFF. CDR3 bases: TGTGCCAGCAGTGCCCTAGACAGCTACCTGGGGGAGCTGTTTTTT.